This T cell receptor (beta chain) was sequenced in a study of OX40 agonist ivuxolimab in advanced cancers. At the level of the study: The treatment was a fully human IgG2 OX40 agonist, ivuxolimab. Patient treatment consisted of intravenous ivuxolimab administration every 2 weeks at 0.01 to 10 mg/kg.

Sequencing used immunoSEQ multiplex PCR; TCRdb keeps in-frame clones, though not all of them. This sample has 15,000 to 25,000 clones, with 65% to 85% found just once. This clone occurred a few times. Its target is not known. Study-level points and caveats: Dosing at 0.1 to 3.0 mg/kg was accompanied by clonal expansion of CD4+ and CD8+ blood T cells by week 6.

Germline values: CDR1 SGHDT, CDR2 YYEEEE. Trimming pared 1 base from V and 4 bases from J, leaving 15 bases between. This CDR3 contains 15 residues. The sequencing here drew on CD4+ or CD8+ T cells sorted from blood, taken in a trial of the OX40 agonist ivuxolimab. V gene TRBV5-6 combines with J gene TRBJ2-7; tentatively, D is TRBD1 (6 bases). This TCR was recovered from an adult with an advanced solid tumor such as melanoma, head and neck, liver or kidney cancer. In DNA form, the CDR3 reads TGTGCCAGCAGCTTGTGGGTGGGACACCCATACGAGCAGTACTTC. This sequence encodes CASSLWVGHPYEQYF.